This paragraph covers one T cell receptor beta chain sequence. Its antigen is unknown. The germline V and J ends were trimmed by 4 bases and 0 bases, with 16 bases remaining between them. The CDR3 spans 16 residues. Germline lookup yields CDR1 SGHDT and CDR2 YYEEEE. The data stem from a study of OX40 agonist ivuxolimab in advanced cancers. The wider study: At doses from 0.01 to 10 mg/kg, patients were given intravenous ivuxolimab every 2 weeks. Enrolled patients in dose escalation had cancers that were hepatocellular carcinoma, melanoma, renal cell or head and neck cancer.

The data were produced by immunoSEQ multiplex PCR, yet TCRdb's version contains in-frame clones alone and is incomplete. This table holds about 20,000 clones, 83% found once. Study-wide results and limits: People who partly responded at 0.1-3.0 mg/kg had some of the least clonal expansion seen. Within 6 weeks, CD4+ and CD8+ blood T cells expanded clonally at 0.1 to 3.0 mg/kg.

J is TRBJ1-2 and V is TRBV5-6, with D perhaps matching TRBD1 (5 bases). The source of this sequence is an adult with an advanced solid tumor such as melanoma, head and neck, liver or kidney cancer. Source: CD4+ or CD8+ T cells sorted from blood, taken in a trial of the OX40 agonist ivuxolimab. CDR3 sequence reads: CASSPRGTNANYGYTF. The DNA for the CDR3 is TGTGCCAGCAGCCCTCGCGGGACTAACGCTAACTATGGCTACACCTTC.